The TCR beta chain described here comes from a study of cytomegalovirus exposure and HLA in healthy donors. Study details: In an early release, HLA-typed donors contributed tens of millions of unique TCR sequences.

The CDR3 consists of 20 residues. Germline V gives CDR1 KGHSH, CDR2 LQKENI. The V and J ends lost 4 bases and 5 bases, in that order; junction bases with no gene match: 19. The PCR contained 60 Vbeta and 13 Jbeta primers. Original data processing: Roughly 73 million unique TCR beta chains, roughly 11 million of them shared, were counted by a later analysis. Using immunoSEQ multiplex PCR, the repertoire was profiled, and TCRdb retains in-frame clones only, with some absent. D and trimming come from the DNA, and the V and J calls and clone size come from that table. The table records roughly 130,000 clones, 79% of them present only once. All donors participated as healthy donors of bone marrow.

The clonotype originates from a man younger than 30 in good health and CMV-seronegative. Material: PBMCs. This sequence joins TRBV18 and TRBJ2-1; 11 nucleotides match TRBD2. This CDR3 reads CASSRDGTSGSPLLDNEQFF. CDR3 nucleotide sequence: TGTGCCAGCTCACGAGATGGTACTAGCGGGAGTCCCCTACTTGACAATGAGCAGTTCTTC.